What follows are 22 T cell receptor beta chains derived from one specimen sequenced in a study of blood T cells in healthy people across ages. Using a J-beta primer mix together with a sample-barcoded 5' primer, a second PCR was run for roughly 6 to 12 cycles. TCRdb analysed the 5' RACE reads with MiXCR anew, one entry per CDR3 protein. The sample yields approximately 770,000 distinct CDR3 sequences, about 62% seen once. The specimen was blood. Receptors were obtained from a man aged 25-45 years in good health.

This clonotype occurred once. The chain uses TRBV3-1 and TRBJ2-3, with 9 bases fitting TRBD1. V lost 5 bases, J lost 4 bases, and 19 bases stayed unmatched. This CDR3 spans 19 amino acids. Germline CDR1 LGHDT, CDR2 YNNKEL (reference sequence). The CDR3 loop reads CASSDWGQGGDRYPDTQYF. CDR3 nucleotides: TGTGCCAGCAGCGACTGGGGACAGGGAGGAGATCGTTACCCAGATACGCAGTATTTT.

J is TRBJ2-3 and V is TRBV20-1; D is perhaps TRBD2 (5 bases). Between the trimmed V and J ends, which lost 4 bases and 9 bases, there was a span of 11 bases. CDR3 size: 11 residues. Per germline, CDR1 DFQATT and CDR2 SNEGSKA (reference sequence). As DNA, the CDR3 is TGCAGTGCTAATAGCGCTACCACGCAGTATTTT. It specifies CSANSATTQYF.

The chain has TRBV10-3 and TRBJ2-7, with 13 bases aligning to TRBD2. The assigned J gene may be wrong: the sequence end matches TRBJ2-5 better. In germline, CDR1 is ENHRY, CDR2 SYGVKD. The CDR3 contains 15 residues. CDR3 nucleotides: TGTGCCATCAGTTCGACTAGCGGGAGGCCCGAGACCCAGTACTTC. Translating gives CAISSTSGRPETQYF.

The genes are TRBV28 and TRBJ2-7, with no clear D. CDR3 size: 12 residues. With 7 bases removed from V and 4 bases from J, the gap between germline ends came to 11 bases. Looked up from germline, CDR1 is MDHEN and CDR2 is SYDVKM. The CDR3 bases are TGTGCCAGCACCGTCGGATCTTACGAGCAGTACTTC. This gives the protein CASTVGSYEQYF.

This clonotype was observed a single time. The chain recombines TRBV9 with TRBJ2-3, with 8 bases that match TRBD2. J was trimmed by 3 bases and V by 0 bases; bases with no gene match: 3. The CDR3 is 15 residues long. Germline-derived CDR1 and CDR2 are SGDLS and YYNGEE. The CDR3 DNA is TGTGCCAGCAGCGTAGGGACTAGCTCGACAGATACGCAGTATTTT. Protein sequence: CASSVGTSSTDTQYF. The complete variable domain, with remaining parts taken from reference TRBV9 and TRBJ2-3, reads DSGVTQTPKHLITATGQRVTLRCSPRSGDLSVYWYQQSLDQGLQFLIQYYNGEERAKGNILERFSAQQFPDLHSELNLSSLELGDSALYFCASSVGTSSTDTQYFGPGTRLTVL.

The chain combines TRBV29-1 with TRBJ2-7; 7 positions match TRBD1. The CDR3 totals 13 residues. The junction had 8 bases not matched to a gene; V was cut back by 7 bases and J by 2 bases. Germline V gene sequence: CDR1 SQVTM, CDR2 ANQGSEA. CDR3 in amino acids: CSAIRDSTYEQYF. The DNA of the CDR3 is TGCAGCGCCATCAGGGACAGCACCTACGAGCAGTACTTC.

The chain carries TRBV20-1 and TRBJ1-5, with TRBD1 matching over 7 bases. This CDR3 has 16 residues. After removal of 0 bases from V and 9 bases from J, the junction contained 14 bases not matched to a gene. Germline V gene lookup returns CDR1 DFQATT and CDR2 SNEGSKA (reference sequence). The CDR3 DNA follows: TGCAGTGCTAGAGAGCTCGGGACAGCCGCTTTTTGGCCCCAGCATTTT. Its translation: CSARELGTAAFWPQHF.

CDR3 protein: CSVARGKNSPLHF. The CDR3, as DNA: TGCAGCGTTGCCAGGGGCAAGAATTCACCCCTCCACTTT. The rearrangement joins TRBV29-1 to TRBJ1-6; a possible D gene is TRBD1 (6 bases). Per the germline V gene, CDR1 is SQVTM and CDR2 is ANQGSEA. V lost 4 bases, J lost 7 bases, and 11 bases lay in between. The CDR3 is 13 residues long.

The J gene is TRBJ2-7, the V gene TRBV20-1; 8 bases are a match to TRBD2. V dropped 6 bases and J dropped 0; count of bases not matched to a gene: 10. Looked up from germline, CDR1 is DFQATT and CDR2 is SNEGSKA (reference sequence). The CDR3 has 15 residues. The CDR3 DNA is TGCAGTGCAGGATCCTCGGGGGGGAGCTCCTACGAGCAGTACTTC. Its translation is CSAGSSGGSSYEQYF.

This clonotype has a single count. The CDR3 DNA reads TGTGCCAGCAGTTACTCGAGGGGGTCACGAGACAGGAACACTGAAGCTTTCTTT. Residues: CASSYSRGSRDRNTEAFF. The chain has TRBV6-5 and TRBJ1-1; the D gene is possibly TRBD1 (6 bases). Germline assignment: CDR1 MNHEY and CDR2 SVGAGI. Trimming pared 0 bases from V and 1 base from J, leaving 18 bases between. CDR3 length equals 18 residues.

The CDR3 sequence is CASPQGATGELFF. Here the CDR3 DNA reads TGTGCCAGCCCCCAGGGGGCCACCGGGGAGCTGTTTTTT. The J gene is TRBJ2-2, the V gene TRBV2; 8 positions agree with TRBD1. The CDR3 length is 13 residues. V lost 8 bases to trimming and J lost 4 bases; unmatched junction nucleotides: 3. Germline values: CDR1 SNHLY, CDR2 FYNNEI.

At least ten counts were recorded for this clonotype. The chain has TRBV7-2 and TRBJ2-3; tentative D call: TRBD1 (6 bases). The germline V and J ends were trimmed by 2 bases and 2 bases, with 11 bases remaining between them. The CDR3 extends over 15 amino acids. Germline CDR1 SGHTA, CDR2 FQGNSA. CDR3 sequence reads: CASSLLGGSTDTQYF. The CDR3 nucleotides read TGTGCCAGCAGCTTACTTGGGGGCTCCACAGATACGCAGTATTTT.

The chain is built from TRBV20-1 and TRBJ2-3; either TRBD1 or TRBD2 may supply D (5 bases each). This CDR3 comprises 14 residues. Germline lookup yields CDR1 DFQATT and CDR2 SNEGSKA (reference sequence). Trimming removed 6 bases from V and 2 bases from J, with 15 bases in between. As DNA, the CDR3 is TGCAGTGCCCGGGGACCTCTCTACACAGATACGCAGTATTTT. Protein sequence: CSARGPLYTDTQYF.

This clonotype ranks as medium-sized. The chain uses TRBV29-1 and TRBJ2-1; 8 bases line up with TRBD2. Trimming at V came to 4 bases and at J to 10 bases, leaving 6 bases not matched to a gene. Germline V CDR1 and CDR2: SQVTM, ANQGSEA. This CDR3 has 12 amino acids. This chain's CDR3 is CSVGTSRVEQFF. The CDR3 DNA follows: TGCAGCGTTGGGACTAGCCGAGTGGAGCAGTTCTTC.

This chain links TRBV6-2 or TRBV6-3 with TRBJ2-4; 7 bases fit TRBD2. Judging by the DNA end, TRBJ2-7 fits better; the J call may be wrong. The CDR3 runs to 14 residues. CDR1 and CDR2 from the germline V gene are MNHEY and SVGEGT. DNA for the CDR3: TGTGCCAGCACCGCGCTAGCGGTATTGAGCGAGCAGTACTTC. It specifies CASTALAVLSEQYF.

V and J are TRBV11-2 and TRBJ2-2; D might be TRBD2 (5 bases). This CDR3 is 14 amino acids long. The V end lost 5 bases, the J end lost 6 bases, and 13 bases lay between the germline ends. Per the germline V gene, CDR1 is SGHAT and CDR2 is FQNNGV. The CDR3 loop is CASSTTRGSGELFF. The CDR3 DNA sequence: TGTGCCAGCAGCACAACCCGGGGATCCGGGGAGCTGTTTTTT.

The rearrangement links TRBV13 to TRBJ1-1; D is perhaps TRBD1 (5 bases). This CDR3 is built from 13 residues. V lost 4 bases to trimming and J lost 5 bases, with 11 bases between them. Per germline, CDR1 PRHDT and CDR2 FYEKMQ (reference sequence). The CDR3 sequence is CASSSGLETEAFF. Here the CDR3 DNA reads TGTGCCAGCAGCTCGGGACTAGAGACTGAAGCTTTCTTT.

The rearrangement links TRBV5-1 to TRBJ2-4; 7 nucleotides align to TRBD1. The tail of the sequence fits TRBJ2-7 better, so the J call may be wrong. CDR3 length: 13 amino acids. Germline V gene data show CDR1 as SGHRS and CDR2 as YFSETQ. The CDR3 coding sequence is TGCGCCAGCAGCTTGCAGGGGGACTACGAGCAGTACTTC. As protein: CASSLQGDYEQYF.

This chain joins TRBV5-1 and TRBJ2-1; 9 positions agree with TRBD2. Germline V gives CDR1 SGHRS, CDR2 YFSETQ. Germline trimming cut 1 base from V and 0 bases from J; bases unmatched to any gene: 5. The CDR3 loop spans 17 amino acids. The DNA for the CDR3 is TGCGCCAGCAGCTTGATCGGTAGCGGGAGCTCCTACAATGAGCAGTTCTTC. It yields the protein CASSLIGSGSSYNEQFF.

The chain combines TRBV7-2 with TRBJ2-5, with a possible D match to TRBD1 (6 bases). CDR1 is SGHTA, CDR2 FQGNSA, per germline. This CDR3 spans 15 amino acids. V was trimmed by 4 bases and J by 4 bases, leaving 16 bases between them. The CDR3, as DNA: TGTGCCAGCAGCTGGGGGCTACCGCGGGCAGAGACCCAGTACTTC. Protein: CASSWGLPRAETQYF.

The chain recombines TRBV28 with TRBJ2-5; tentatively, D is TRBD2 (5 bases). This CDR3 comprises 13 residues. The V end was cut by 5 bases, the J end by 5 bases, with 12 bases between. Per the germline V gene, CDR1 is MDHEN and CDR2 is SYDVKM. CDR3 in amino acids: CASSPPWRETQYF. The CDR3 coding sequence is TGTGCCAGCAGTCCCCCTTGGAGGGAGACCCAGTACTTC. The full variable domain, rest sourced from reference TRBV28 and TRBJ2-5, is DVKVTQSSRYLVKRTGEKVFLECVQDMDHENMFWYRQDPGLGLRLIYFSYDVKMKEKGDIPEGYSVSREKKERFSLILESASTNQTSMYLCASSPPWRETQYFGPGTRLLVL.

The chain has TRBV20-1 and TRBJ2-6; TRBD1 or TRBD2 may be the D gene (6 bases each). The CDR3 runs to 16 residues. Between the trimmed V and J ends, which lost 7 bases and 2 bases, there was a span of 18 bases. The germline gives CDR1 DFQATT, CDR2 SNEGSKA (reference sequence). CDR3 sequence: CSVTKGGLAGANVLTF. Written as DNA, the CDR3 is TGCAGTGTTACGAAGGGGGGACTCGCTGGGGCCAACGTCCTGACTTTC.